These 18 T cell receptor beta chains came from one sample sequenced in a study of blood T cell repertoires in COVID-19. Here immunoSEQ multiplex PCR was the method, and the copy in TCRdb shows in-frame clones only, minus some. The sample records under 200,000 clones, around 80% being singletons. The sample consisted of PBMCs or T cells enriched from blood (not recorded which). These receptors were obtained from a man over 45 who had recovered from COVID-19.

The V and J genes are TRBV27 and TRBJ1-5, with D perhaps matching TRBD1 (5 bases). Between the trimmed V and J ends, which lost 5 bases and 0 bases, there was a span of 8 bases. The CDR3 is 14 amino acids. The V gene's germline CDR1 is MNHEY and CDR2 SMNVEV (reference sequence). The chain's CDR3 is CASSLRDSNQPQHF. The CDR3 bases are TGTGCCAGCAGTCTCAGGGATAGCAATCAGCCCCAGCATTTT.

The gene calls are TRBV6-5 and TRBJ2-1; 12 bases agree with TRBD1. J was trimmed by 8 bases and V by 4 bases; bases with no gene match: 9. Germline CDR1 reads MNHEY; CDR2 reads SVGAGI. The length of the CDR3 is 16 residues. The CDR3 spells CASSSRDRGRHDEQFF. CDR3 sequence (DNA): TGTGCCAGCAGTTCCCGGGACAGGGGGCGCCATGATGAGCAGTTCTTC.

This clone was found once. CDR3 DNA: TGCGCCAGCAGCTACGGGGGGAACACCGGGGAGCTGTTTTTT. Amino acid sequence: CASSYGGNTGELFF. The rearrangement joins TRBV5-1 to TRBJ2-2, with a tentative D call TRBD2 (6 bases). Deletions cut 3 bases from V and 1 base from J, with 7 bases between. The CDR3 runs 14 residues. CDR1 and CDR2 from the germline V gene are SGHRS and YFSETQ.

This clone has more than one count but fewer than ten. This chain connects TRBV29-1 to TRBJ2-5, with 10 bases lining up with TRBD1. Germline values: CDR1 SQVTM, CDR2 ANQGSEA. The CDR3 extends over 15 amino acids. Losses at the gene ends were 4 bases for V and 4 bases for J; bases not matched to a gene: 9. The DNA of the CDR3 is TGCAGCGTTGGACCGGACAGGGGGTTAGGAGAGACCCAGTACTTC. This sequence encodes CSVGPDRGLGETQYF.

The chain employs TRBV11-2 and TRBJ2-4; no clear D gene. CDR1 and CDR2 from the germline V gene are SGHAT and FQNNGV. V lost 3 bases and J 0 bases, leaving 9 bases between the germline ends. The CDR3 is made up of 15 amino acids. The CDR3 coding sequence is TGTGCCAGCAGCTTTGGCACGTTAGCCAAAAACATTCAGTACTTC. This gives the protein CASSFGTLAKNIQYF. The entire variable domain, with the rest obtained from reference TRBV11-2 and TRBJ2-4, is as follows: EAGVAQSPRYKIIEKRQSVAFWCNPISGHATLYWYQQILGQGPKLLIQFQNNGVVDDSQLPKDRFSAERLKGVDSTLKIQPAKLEDSAVYLCASSFGTLAKNIQYFGAGTRLSVL.

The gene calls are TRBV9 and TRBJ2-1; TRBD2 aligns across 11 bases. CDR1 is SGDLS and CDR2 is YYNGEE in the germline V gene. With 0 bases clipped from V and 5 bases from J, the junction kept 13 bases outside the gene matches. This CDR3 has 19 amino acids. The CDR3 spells CASSVDLAGGNWGNNEQFF. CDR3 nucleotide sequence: TGTGCCAGCAGCGTAGACCTAGCGGGGGGCAACTGGGGGAACAATGAGCAGTTCTTC.

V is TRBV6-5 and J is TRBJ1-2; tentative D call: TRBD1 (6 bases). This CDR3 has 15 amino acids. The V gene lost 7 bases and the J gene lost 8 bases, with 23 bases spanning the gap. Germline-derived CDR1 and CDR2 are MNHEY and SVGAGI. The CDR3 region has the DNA TGTGCCAGCACTAACGGGGGGGCCCTCTACCAGGGCTACACCTTC. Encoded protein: CASTNGGALYQGYTF.

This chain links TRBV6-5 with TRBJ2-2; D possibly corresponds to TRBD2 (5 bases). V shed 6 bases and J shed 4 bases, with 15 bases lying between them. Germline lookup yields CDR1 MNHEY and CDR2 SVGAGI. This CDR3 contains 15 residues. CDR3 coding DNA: TGTGCCAGCAGGGCTGGAATTGCGGGCACCGGGGAGCTGTTTTTT. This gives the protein CASRAGIAGTGELFF.

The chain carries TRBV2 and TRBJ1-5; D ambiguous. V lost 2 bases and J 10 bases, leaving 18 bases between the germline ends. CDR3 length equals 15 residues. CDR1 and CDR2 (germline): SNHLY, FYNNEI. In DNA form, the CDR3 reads TGTGCCAGCAGTGAAAGGGTCGTCCTCAGCGGCCCCCAGCATTTT. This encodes CASSERVVLSGPQHF.

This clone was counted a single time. Written as DNA, the CDR3 is TGTGCCAGCAGCTTGAGACTAGCGGGCCTCTCCTACGAGCAGTACTTC. It translates to CASSLRLAGLSYEQYF. The chain employs TRBV7-8 and TRBJ2-7, with 10 bases identical to TRBD2. The V segment lost 3 bases and the J segment 0 bases; nucleotides outside the gene matches: 5. This CDR3 has 16 amino acids. Germline-derived CDR1 and CDR2 are SGHVS and FQNEAQ.

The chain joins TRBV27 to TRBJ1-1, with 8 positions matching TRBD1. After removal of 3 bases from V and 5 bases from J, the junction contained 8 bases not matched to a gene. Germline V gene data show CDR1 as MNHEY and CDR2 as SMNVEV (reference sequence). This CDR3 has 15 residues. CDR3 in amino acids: CASSFSDRGGTEAFF. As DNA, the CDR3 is TGTGCCAGCAGTTTTTCCGACAGGGGAGGGACTGAAGCTTTCTTT.

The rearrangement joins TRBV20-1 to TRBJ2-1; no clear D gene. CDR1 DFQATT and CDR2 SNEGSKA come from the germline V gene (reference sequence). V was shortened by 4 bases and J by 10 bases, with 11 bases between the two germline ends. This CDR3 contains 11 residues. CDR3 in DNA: TGCAGTGCTACCGACTCGGCAGAGCAGTTCTTC. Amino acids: CSATDSAEQFF.

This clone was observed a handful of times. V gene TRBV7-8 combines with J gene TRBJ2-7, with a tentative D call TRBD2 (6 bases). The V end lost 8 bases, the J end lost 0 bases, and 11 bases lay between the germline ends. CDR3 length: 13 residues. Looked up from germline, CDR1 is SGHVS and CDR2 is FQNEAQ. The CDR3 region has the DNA TGTGCCAGCGCCCGCGGGGCCTCCTACGAGCAGTACTTC. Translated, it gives CASARGASYEQYF.

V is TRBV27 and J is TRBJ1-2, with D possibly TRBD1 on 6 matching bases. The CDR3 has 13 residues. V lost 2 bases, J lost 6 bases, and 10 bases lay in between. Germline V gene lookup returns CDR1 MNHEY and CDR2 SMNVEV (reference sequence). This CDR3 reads CASSLQGWDGYTF. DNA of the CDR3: TGTGCCAGCAGTTTACAGGGGTGGGATGGCTACACCTTC.

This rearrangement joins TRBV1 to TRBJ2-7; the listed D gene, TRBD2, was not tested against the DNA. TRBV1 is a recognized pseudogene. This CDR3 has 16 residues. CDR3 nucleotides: TGCACCAGCAGCCAAGAAGGTGACTCCCCTACCTACGAGCAGTACTTC. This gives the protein CTSSQEGDSPTYEQYF.

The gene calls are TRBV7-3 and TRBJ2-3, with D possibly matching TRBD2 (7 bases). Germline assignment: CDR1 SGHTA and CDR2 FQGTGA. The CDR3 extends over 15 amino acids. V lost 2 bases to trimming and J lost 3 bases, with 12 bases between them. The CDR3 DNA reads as TGTGCCAGCAGCTTATGGGGGGGCCCGACAGATACGCAGTATTTT. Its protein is CASSLWGGPTDTQYF.

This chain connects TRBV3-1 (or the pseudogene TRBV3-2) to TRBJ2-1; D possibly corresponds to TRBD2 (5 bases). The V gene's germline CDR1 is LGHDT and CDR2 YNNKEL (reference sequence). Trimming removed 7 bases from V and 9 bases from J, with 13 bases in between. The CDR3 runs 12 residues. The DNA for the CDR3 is TGTGCCAGCAAGGACTGGGCGAGTGAGCAGTTCTTC. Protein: CASKDWASEQFF.

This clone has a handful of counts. CDR3 loop: CATQRPGSQETQYF. CDR3 DNA sequence: TGTGCCACCCAGAGGCCGGGGTCCCAAGAGACCCAGTACTTC. The chain uses TRBV5-6 and TRBJ2-5; TRBD2 is a possible D gene (5 bases). The length of the CDR3 is 14 residues. V was cut by 9 bases and J by 1 base, with 16 bases left in between. The V gene's germline CDR1 is SGHDT and CDR2 YYEEEE. The full variable domain, rest sourced from reference TRBV5-6 and TRBJ2-5, is DAGVTQSPTHLIKTRGQQVTLRCSPKSGHDTVSWYQQALGQGPQFIFQYYEEEERQRGNFPDRFSGHQFPNYSSELNVNALLLGDSALYLCATQRPGSQETQYFGPGTRLLVL.